The present entry profiles one T cell receptor (beta chain) with its context. Antigen specificity is unknown. The sample is drawn from a study of a mutant IDH1 vaccine in newly diagnosed glioma. Looking at the study overall: Scheduled for weeks 1, 3, 5, 7, 11, 15, 19 and 23, eight vaccinations were given to patients. Receipt of radiotherapy, temozolomide, or both preceded the study, and most received both.

Overall study results and limits: Pseudoprogression apparently lacked any relation to changes in top peripheral T cell clonotypes.

Method: immunoSEQ multiplex PCR; TCRdb's copy keeps in-frame clones and lacks some. The table shows about 120,000 clones, with about four fifths occurring only once. Time point indicated: week 11, during vaccination. Doses consisted of 300 ug of mutant IDH1 20-mer peptide each, paired with topical imiquimod. The specimen was PBMCs, collected from a glioma patient whose treatment included an IDH1 peptide vaccine. The receptor was isolated from a man aged 35-49 years with glioma.

CDR3 bases: TGCGCCAGCAGCCATGACTTACGACAGGGGAACTACGAGCAGTACTTC. Protein product: CASSHDLRQGNYEQYF. The chain employs TRBV4-3 and TRBJ2-7; 8 nucleotides match TRBD1. The germline V gene has CDR1 LGHNA and CDR2 YSLEER. The CDR3 has 16 amino acids. V was pared by 3 bases and J by 3 bases, with 10 bases of the junction left unmatched.